This T cell receptor (beta chain) derives from a study of blood T cell repertoires in COVID-19. In the study overall: There were acute and convalescent COVID-19 samples, and they came from the United States, Italy and Spain. PBMCs, B-cell-depleted T cells, or T cells provided the cDNA or gDNA that made up the material.

Per the study methods: Estimation of nucleated cell counts relied on the amplification of reference gene primers. Repertoires were generated with immunoSEQ multiplex PCR, while TCRdb's copy carries only in-frame clones and drops some. D and trimming come from the DNA, and the V and J calls and clone size come from that table. The table lists over 400,000 clones, roughly 88% of them singletons. The CDR3 totals 14 residues. V was clipped by 8 bases and J by 6 bases; unmatched bases: 9. The germline CDR1 and CDR2 sequences are ENHRY and SYGVKD. Material: peripheral blood. The chain links TRBV10-3 to TRBJ2-2, with 7 bases fitting TRBD1. This TCR was recovered from a human donor in a cohort sampled during active COVID-19. This CDR3 reads CAISGDRVAGELFF. The CDR3 DNA is TGTGCCATCTCCGGTGACAGGGTGGCCGGGGAGCTGTTTTTT.